This T cell receptor (beta chain) was captured in a study of T cells in Graves' hyperthyroidism and ophthalmopathy. Study results and caveats: The authors' 13 V-J model separated ophthalmopathy from stable hyperthyroidism. Within blood appeared most thyroid clonotypes that had expanded above 0.001.

Comment on this clonotype: The target antigen is unknown.

V shed 6 bases, J shed 8 bases, and the junction held 5 bases outside the gene matches. The CDR3 runs 12 residues. Germline values: CDR1 SNHLY, CDR2 FYNNEI. From RNA transcripts, TCR beta CDR3 regions were amplified. HTBI primers were employed in a first-round RT-PCR of the TCR CDR3. TCRdb reprocessed the multiplex PCR reads with MiXCR, giving one entry per CDR3 protein. The sample holds 600,000 or so distinct CDR3 sequences; about 43% are singletons and the top ten take 8.2%. The study defined stable Graves' hyperthyroidism as no ophthalmopathy progression within 18 months. Newly diagnosed patients aged 18 to 65 had hyperthyroidism of under 2 months' duration.

Sequenced sample: peripheral blood or thyroid tissue (not recorded which). The chain is built from TRBV2 and TRBJ1-2, with TRBD1 identical over 8 bases. The clonotype originates from a woman in her late teens or twenties with Graves' hyperthyroidism. The CDR3 DNA reads TGTGCCAGCAGGACAGGGGCAGGAGGCTACACCTTC. It yields the protein CASRTGAGGYTF.